This entry lists 2 T cell receptor beta chains sequenced from one sample in a study of blood T cells in healthy people across ages. Primed by a sample-barcoded 5' primer and a J-beta primer mix, a second PCR proceeded for about 7 to 12 cycles. MiXCR was run by TCRdb on the 5' RACE reads, yielding one entry per CDR3 protein. The sample records about 930,000 distinct CDR3 sequences, approximately 32% being singletons. The same data also went into a second study, on T cells of mothers and their children.

Sequenced input: blood. These receptors came from a woman aged 40 to 49 in good health.

The rearrangement links TRBV7-9 to TRBJ2-7, with 7 bases matching TRBD2. Germline lookup yields CDR1 SEHNR and CDR2 FQNEAQ (reference sequence). The J segment lost 7 bases and the V segment lost 7 bases, leaving 16 bases of the junction unmatched. The CDR3 runs to 15 residues. CDR3 residues: CASTRDLAAYNEQYF. The CDR3 bases are TGTGCCAGCACCAGGGATCTAGCGGCCTACAATGAGCAGTACTTC.

This clonotype was detected many times. J is TRBJ2-1 and V is TRBV7-3; 7 bases line up with TRBD1. From germline, CDR1 is SGHTA and CDR2 FQGTGA. Unmatched junction bases numbered 6, after V lost 1 base and J lost 3 bases. This CDR3 comprises 16 residues. CDR3 loop: CASSLMGAGGYNEQFF. CDR3 DNA sequence: TGTGCCAGCAGCTTAATGGGGGCAGGGGGCTACAATGAGCAGTTCTTC. The variable domain in full, completed from reference TRBV7-3 and TRBJ2-1, reads GAGVSQTPSNKVTEKGKYVELRCDPISGHTALYWYRQSLGQGPEFLIYFQGTGAADDSGLPNDRFFAVRPEGSVSTLKIQRTERGDSAVYLCASSLMGAGGYNEQFFGPGTRLTVL.